The clone carrying this TCR beta chain has only a few counts. Using a J-beta primer mix together with a sample-barcoded 5' primer, a second PCR was run for roughly 6 to 11 cycles. From the 5' RACE reads, TCRdb called clonotypes with MiXCR, one entry per CDR3 protein. Of 750,000 to 850,000 distinct CDR3 sequences detected, about 25% appear once; the ten largest clones hold 3% to 4%. The CDR3 spans 12 residues. CDR1 is SQVTM and CDR2 is ANQGSEA in the germline V gene. Trimming took 1 base from V and 7 from J, leaving 8 bases between them. This sample is drawn from a study of blood T cells in healthy people across ages. These data were also reused for a study on T cells of mothers and their children.

The TCR was taken from a boy between 10 and 17 years old in good health. Sequencing input: blood. The chain employs TRBV29-1 and TRBJ2-1, with D unresolved. Written as DNA, the CDR3 is TGCAGCGTTGAAGCCCAGGCGAATGAGCAGTTCTTC. This encodes CSVEAQANEQFF.